This T cell receptor beta chain derives from a study of T cells in Graves' hyperthyroidism and ophthalmopathy. This clonotype was found a few times. Antigen: not known. Clinical symptoms, serum thyroxine and TRAb, thyroid ultrasound and orbital computed tomography were used for the diagnoses. The authors obtained PBMCs from 7.5 to 10 ml of fresh peripheral blood. TCR beta CDR3 region amplification was performed from RNA transcripts. HTBI primers were the set used in a first-round RT-PCR of the TCR CDR3. From the multiplex PCR reads, TCRdb called clonotypes with MiXCR, one entry per CDR3 protein. This sample has more than 500,000 distinct CDR3 sequences, with 15% to 20% found just once. General study points: Ophthalmopathy, which appeared later, was predicted by the model a median 6.5 months before onset. Separation of ophthalmopathy from stable hyperthyroidism was achieved by a 13 V-J model.

Sequenced sample: blood. The receptor was isolated from a woman between 25 and 40 years old with Graves' hyperthyroidism.

The CDR3 nucleotides read TGTGCCAGCAGCTTATCCCGGCTAGCGGGAGGGAGTGGGGAGACCCAGTACTTC. It yields the protein CASSLSRLAGGSGETQYF. This chain links TRBV11-2 with TRBJ2-5; 12 nucleotides align to TRBD2. CDR1 is SGHAT, CDR2 FQNNGV, per germline. The CDR3 has 18 residues. The trim removed 2 bases at V and 5 bases at J, leaving 12 bases unmatched.